One and the same sample provided the 19 T cell receptor beta chains below, sequenced in a study of immune evolution from preneoplasia to lung adenocarcinoma. Sequenced by immunoSEQ multiplex PCR; TCRdb stores in-frame clones only, minus some. The sample lists 3,500 to 4,500 clones; approximately 51% were seen once. The material sequenced was FFPE normal lung tissue adjacent to the tumor. Receptors were obtained from a person in their fifties or sixties with lung adenocarcinoma.

In its sample, this clone was seen a few times. The chain links TRBV7-9 to TRBJ1-4; D call uncertain. The germline gives CDR1 SEHNR, CDR2 FQNEAQ (reference sequence). This CDR3 has 12 amino acids. The V and J ends lost 2 bases and 6 bases respectively, with 4 bases between them. CDR3 region: CASSLLDEKLFF. In nucleotides, the CDR3 is TGTGCCAGCAGCTTATTGGATGAAAAACTGTTTTTT.

V and J are TRBV27 and TRBJ1-1; D ambiguous. V lost 4 bases to trimming and J lost 4 bases, with 13 bases between them. This CDR3 has 14 amino acids. Germline V gene lookup returns CDR1 MNHEY and CDR2 SMNVEV (reference sequence). This CDR3 is CASSSPQRGTEAFF. The CDR3 DNA follows: TGTGCCAGCAGTTCGCCCCAGCGCGGCACTGAAGCTTTCTTT.

The genes are TRBV30 and TRBJ2-5; 9 bases map to TRBD1. Germline CDR1 and CDR2: GTSNPN and SVGIG (reference sequence). The ends lost 3 bases at V and 5 bases at J; junction bases unmatched: 4. The CDR3 is 13 amino acids. Written as DNA, the CDR3 is TGTGCCTGGAGCGGGGGACAGGGTGAGACCCAGTACTTC. Its protein product is CAWSGGQGETQYF.

The V call is TRBV5-4, the J call TRBJ1-2; perhaps TRBD1 as D (5 bases). V was cut by 4 bases and J by 8 bases, with 24 bases left in between. The length of the CDR3 is 16 residues. Per the germline V gene, CDR1 is SGHNT and CDR2 is YYREEE (reference sequence). Written as DNA, the CDR3 is TGTGCCAGCAGCCCACAGACTATGGGGGGTACGGTCGGCTACACCTTC. This encodes CASSPQTMGGTVGYTF.

The chain carries TRBV2 and TRBJ1-1, with TRBD1 identical over 7 bases. Germline trimming cut 3 bases from V and 2 bases from J; bases unmatched to any gene: 6. This CDR3 contains 15 residues. Germline-derived CDR1 and CDR2 are SNHLY and FYNNEI. The chain's CDR3 is CASSENRGGNTEAFF. In DNA form, the CDR3 reads TGTGCCAGCAGTGAGAACAGGGGAGGAAACACTGAAGCTTTCTTT.

The V gene is TRBV5-1, the J gene TRBJ2-2; D is possibly TRBD1 (6 bases). Trimming left V 4 bases short and J 5 bases short, with 12 bases between. Germline loops: CDR1 SGHRS, CDR2 YFSETQ. CDR3 length: 14 residues. The CDR3 nucleotides are TGCGCCAGCAGCCCGGACAGTACAACCGGGGAGCTGTTTTTT. It translates to CASSPDSTTGELFF.

This chain links TRBV6-5 with TRBJ2-3; D possibly matches TRBD1 or TRBD2 (5 bases each). V lost 0 bases, J lost 8 bases, and 18 bases lay in between. This CDR3 is 16 amino acids long. Germline CDR1 and CDR2: MNHEY and SVGAGI. Written as DNA, the CDR3 is TGTGCCAGCAGTTACTCCGCTGGGACCCCACGCTCTACGCAGTATTTT. Translation: CASSYSAGTPRSTQYF.

The rearrangement uses TRBV5-1 and TRBJ2-3, with TRBD1 identical over 8 bases. V lost 2 bases and J lost 10; bases outside the gene matches: 3. There are 12 residues in the CDR3. The germline V gene has CDR1 SGHRS and CDR2 YFSETQ. CDR3 region: CASSLPRGPQYF. CDR3 DNA: TGCGCCAGCAGCTTACCCAGGGGGCCGCAGTATTTT.

The chain has TRBV10-3 and TRBJ1-2; no firm D call. V lost 8 bases and J lost 4, with 20 bases in between. There are 15 residues in the CDR3. In germline, CDR1 is ENHRY, CDR2 SYGVKD. In DNA, the CDR3 is TGTGCCATCTCAAATGACCGGGAGATTCTCTATGGCTACACCTTC. This codes for CAISNDREILYGYTF.

The chain employs TRBV7-9 and TRBJ1-1, with D maybe TRBD1 (6 bases). In germline, CDR1 is SEHNR, CDR2 FQNEAQ (reference sequence). The CDR3 spans 13 residues. The V and J ends lost 6 bases and 3 bases respectively, with 11 bases between them. CDR3 in amino acids: CASSSQGYTEAFF. Written as DNA, the CDR3 is TGTGCCAGCAGTTCACAGGGTTACACTGAAGCTTTCTTT.

V is TRBV5-1 and J is TRBJ2-2; D uncertain. Germline CDR1 SGHRS, CDR2 YFSETQ. Trimming cost V 0 bases and J 0 bases, with 12 bases left between them. This CDR3 has 17 residues. The CDR3 DNA is TGCGCCAGCAGCTTGGGAGGCAGGATAGCGAACACCGGGGAGCTGTTTTTT. Residues: CASSLGGRIANTGELFF.

V and J are TRBV28 and TRBJ2-4; D is possibly TRBD1 or TRBD2 (6 bases each). The length of the CDR3 is 13 residues. The V gene's germline CDR1 is MDHEN and CDR2 SYDVKM. Between the trimmed V and J ends, which lost 6 bases and 8 bases, there was a span of 14 bases. The CDR3 coding sequence is TGTGCCAGCAGCACCCGGGGGCTCGACATTCAGTACTTC. It yields the protein CASSTRGLDIQYF. The full variable domain, in which reference TRBV28 and TRBJ2-4 provide the parts outside the CDR3, is DVKVTQSSRYLVKRTGEKVFLECVQDMDHENMFWYRQDPGLGLRLIYFSYDVKMKEKGDIPEGYSVSREKKERFSLILESASTNQTSMYLCASSTRGLDIQYFGAGTRLSVL.

This clone showed up just a few times. The rearrangement joins TRBV6-1 to TRBJ1-6; 8 bases are a match to TRBD1. The CDR3 is made up of 14 amino acids. Germline V gene lookup returns CDR1 MNHNS and CDR2 SASEGT. The V and J ends lost 10 bases and 10 bases, in that order; junction bases with no gene match: 12. The CDR3 loop reads CATAVRGLLSPLHF. CDR3 sequence (DNA): TGTGCCACCGCTGTCAGGGGGCTCCTGTCACCCCTCCACTTT.

This rearrangement joins TRBV30 to TRBJ1-1, with no clear D. V was cut by 4 bases and J by 2 bases, with 5 bases left in between. Germline V gives CDR1 GTSNPN, CDR2 SVGIG (reference sequence). The CDR3 sequence is 11 residues long. The CDR3 spells CAWTINTEAFF. The CDR3 DNA is TGTGCCTGGACCATCAACACTGAAGCTTTCTTT.

The sample holds a few counts of this clone. The V gene is TRBV19, the J gene TRBJ1-5, with D possibly being TRBD1 (5 bases). The germline V and J ends were trimmed by 8 bases and 3 bases, with 8 bases remaining between them. In germline, CDR1 is LNHDA, CDR2 SQIVND (reference sequence). The CDR3 is made up of 12 amino acids. The CDR3 nucleotides read TGTGCCAGTTCAGGGATCAATCAGCCCCAGCATTTT. Its translation is CASSGINQPQHF. The complete variable domain, with remaining parts taken from reference TRBV19 and TRBJ1-5, reads DGGITQSPKYLFRKEGQNVTLSCEQNLNHDAMYWYRQDPGQGLRLIYYSQIVNDFQKGDIAEGYSVSREKKESFPLTVTSAQKNPTAFYLCASSGINQPQHFGDGTRLSIL.

The V and J genes are TRBV7-2 and TRBJ2-3, with D uncertain. This CDR3 spans 14 amino acids. Between the trimmed V and J ends, which lost 0 bases and 2 bases, there was a span of 6 bases. Germline assignment: CDR1 SGHTA and CDR2 FQGNSA. CDR3 region: CASSLAAYTDTQYF. The CDR3 DNA is TGTGCCAGCAGCTTAGCCGCGTACACAGATACGCAGTATTTT. Using reference TRBV7-2 and TRBJ2-3 for the parts outside the CDR3, the full variable domain is GAGVSQSPSNKVTEKGKDVELRCDPISGHTALYWYRQSLGQGLEFLIYFQGNSAPDKSGLPSDRFSAERTGGSVSTLTIQRTQQEDSAVYLCASSLAAYTDTQYFGPGTRLTVL.

This clone came up a few times. In nucleotides, the CDR3 is TGTGCCAGCAGTCCGGCCCACGGCGGTGGCTACACCTTC. Amino acids: CASSPAHGGGYTF. The chain employs TRBV7-3 and TRBJ1-2; the D is unclear. CDR1 is SGHTA and CDR2 is FQGTGA in the germline V gene. Trimming removed 6 bases at V and 7 bases at J, with 15 bases between. The CDR3 runs 13 residues.

The gene calls are TRBV18 and TRBJ2-2; D is uncertain. The germline V gene has CDR1 KGHSH and CDR2 LQKENI. V gave up 3 bases and J gave up 4 bases, with 3 bases separating them. The CDR3 loop spans 12 amino acids. The CDR3, as DNA: TGTGCCAGCTCACCTACCACCGGGGAGCTGTTTTTT. Translating it yields CASSPTTGELFF.

CDR3 region: CASSQRDKPSYEQYF. The CDR3 DNA sequence: TGTGCCAGCAGTCAAAGGGACAAGCCCTCCTACGAGCAGTACTTC. This chain joins TRBV5-7 and TRBJ2-7; a possible D gene is TRBD1 (6 bases). TRBV5-7 is an ORF; its function is uncertain. The CDR3 has 15 amino acids. V lost 5 bases, J lost 0 bases, and 15 bases lay in between.